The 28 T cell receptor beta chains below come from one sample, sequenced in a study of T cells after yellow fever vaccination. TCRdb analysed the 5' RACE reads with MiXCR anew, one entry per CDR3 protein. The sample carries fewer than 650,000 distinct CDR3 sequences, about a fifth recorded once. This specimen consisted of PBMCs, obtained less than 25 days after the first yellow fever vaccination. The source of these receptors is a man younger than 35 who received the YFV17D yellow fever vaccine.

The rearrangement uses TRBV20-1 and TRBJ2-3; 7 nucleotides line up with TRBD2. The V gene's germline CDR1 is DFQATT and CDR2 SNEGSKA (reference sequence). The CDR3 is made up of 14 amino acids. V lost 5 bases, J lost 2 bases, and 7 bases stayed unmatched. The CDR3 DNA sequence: TGCAGTGCTCCCTGGGGGGGTCCCACAGATACGCAGTATTTT. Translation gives CSAPWGGPTDTQYF.

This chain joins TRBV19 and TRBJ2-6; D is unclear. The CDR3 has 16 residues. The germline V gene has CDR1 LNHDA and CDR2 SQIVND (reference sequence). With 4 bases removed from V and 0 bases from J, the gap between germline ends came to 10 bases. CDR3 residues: CASSSIAASGANVLTF. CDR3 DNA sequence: TGTGCCAGTAGTAGTATAGCCGCCTCTGGGGCCAACGTCCTGACTTTC.

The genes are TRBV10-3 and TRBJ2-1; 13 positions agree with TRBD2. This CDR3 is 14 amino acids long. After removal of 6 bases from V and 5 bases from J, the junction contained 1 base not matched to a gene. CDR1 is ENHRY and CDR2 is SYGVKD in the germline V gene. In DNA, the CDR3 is TGTGCCATCAGAGGGACTAGCGGGGACAATGAGCAGTTCTTC. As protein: CAIRGTSGDNEQFF.

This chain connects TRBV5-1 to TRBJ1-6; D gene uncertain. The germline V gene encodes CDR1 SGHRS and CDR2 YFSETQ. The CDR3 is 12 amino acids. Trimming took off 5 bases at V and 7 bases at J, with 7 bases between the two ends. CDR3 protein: CASRVENSPLHF. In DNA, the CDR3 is TGCGCCAGCAGGGTGGAAAATTCACCCCTCCACTTT.

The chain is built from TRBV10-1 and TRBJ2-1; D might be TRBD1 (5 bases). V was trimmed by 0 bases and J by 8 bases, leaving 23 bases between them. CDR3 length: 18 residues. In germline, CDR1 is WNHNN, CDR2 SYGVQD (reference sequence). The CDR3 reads CASSESRSRGRGFDEQFF. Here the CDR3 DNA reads TGCGCCAGCAGTGAGTCGAGGAGCCGTGGAAGGGGTTTCGATGAGCAGTTCTTC.

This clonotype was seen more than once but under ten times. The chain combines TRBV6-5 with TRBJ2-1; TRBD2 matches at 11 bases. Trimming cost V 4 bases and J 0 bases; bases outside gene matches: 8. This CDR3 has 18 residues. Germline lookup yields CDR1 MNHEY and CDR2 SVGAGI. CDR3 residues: CASSFGLAGGSSYNEQFF. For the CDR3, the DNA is TGTGCCAGCAGTTTTGGACTAGCGGGCGGAAGCTCCTACAATGAGCAGTTCTTC.

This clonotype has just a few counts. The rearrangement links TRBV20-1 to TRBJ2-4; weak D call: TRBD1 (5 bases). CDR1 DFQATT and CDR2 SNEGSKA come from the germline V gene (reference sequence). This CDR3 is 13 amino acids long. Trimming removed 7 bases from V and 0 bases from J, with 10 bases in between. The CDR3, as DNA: TGCAGTGGCCAGACAGTAGCCAAAAACATTCAGTACTTC. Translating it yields CSGQTVAKNIQYF.

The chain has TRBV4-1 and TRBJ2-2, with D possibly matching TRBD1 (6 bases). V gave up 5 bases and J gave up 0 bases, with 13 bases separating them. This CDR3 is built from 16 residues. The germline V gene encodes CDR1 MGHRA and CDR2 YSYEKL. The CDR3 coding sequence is TGCGCCAGCAGCTGGGGGCGAGGGGCGAACACCGGGGAGCTGTTTTTT. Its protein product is CASSWGRGANTGELFF.

The CDR3 DNA reads as TGTGCCAGCAGCCCCTATGGGCGGGGGGGCCTCAATGAGCAGTTCTTC. Its translation is CASSPYGRGGLNEQFF. The V and J genes are TRBV27 and TRBJ2-1; 9 bases match TRBD2. Germline values: CDR1 MNHEY, CDR2 SMNVEV (reference sequence). The V segment lost 6 bases and the J segment 6 bases; nucleotides outside the gene matches: 12. This CDR3 is built from 16 residues.

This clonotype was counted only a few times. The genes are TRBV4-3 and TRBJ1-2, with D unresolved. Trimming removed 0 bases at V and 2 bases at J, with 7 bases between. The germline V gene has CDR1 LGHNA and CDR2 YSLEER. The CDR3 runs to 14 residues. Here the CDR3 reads CASSQEKRNYGYTF. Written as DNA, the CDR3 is TGCGCCAGCAGCCAAGAAAAGAGAAACTATGGCTACACCTTC.

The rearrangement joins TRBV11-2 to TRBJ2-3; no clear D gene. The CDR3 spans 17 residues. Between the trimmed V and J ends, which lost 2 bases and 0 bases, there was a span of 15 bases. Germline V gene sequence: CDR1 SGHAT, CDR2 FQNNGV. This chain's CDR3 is CASSLKPLGGSTDTQYF. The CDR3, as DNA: TGTGCCAGCAGCTTAAAGCCGCTCGGTGGGAGCACAGATACGCAGTATTTT. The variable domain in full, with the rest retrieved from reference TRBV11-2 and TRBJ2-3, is EAGVAQSPRYKIIEKRQSVAFWCNPISGHATLYWYQQILGQGPKLLIQFQNNGVVDDSQLPKDRFSAERLKGVDSTLKIQPAKLEDSAVYLCASSLKPLGGSTDTQYFGPGTRLTVL.

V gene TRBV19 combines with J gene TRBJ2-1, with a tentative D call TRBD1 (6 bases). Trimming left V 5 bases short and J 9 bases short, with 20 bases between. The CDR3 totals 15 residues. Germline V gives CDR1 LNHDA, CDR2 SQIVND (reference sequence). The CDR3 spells CASSSESRQASEQFF. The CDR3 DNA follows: TGTGCCAGTAGTTCCGAATCTAGACAGGCCAGTGAGCAGTTCTTC. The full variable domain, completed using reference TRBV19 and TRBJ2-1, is DGGITQSPKYLFRKEGQNVTLSCEQNLNHDAMYWYRQDPGQGLRLIYYSQIVNDFQKGDIAEGYSVSREKKESFPLTVTSAQKNPTAFYLCASSSESRQASEQFFGPGTRLTVL.

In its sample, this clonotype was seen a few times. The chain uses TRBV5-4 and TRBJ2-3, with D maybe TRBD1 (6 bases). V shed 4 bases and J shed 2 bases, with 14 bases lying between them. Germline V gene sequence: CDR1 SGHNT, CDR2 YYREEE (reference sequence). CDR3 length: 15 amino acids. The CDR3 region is CASSQQGFFTDTQYF. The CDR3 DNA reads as TGTGCCAGCAGCCAACAGGGATTTTTCACAGATACGCAGTATTTT.

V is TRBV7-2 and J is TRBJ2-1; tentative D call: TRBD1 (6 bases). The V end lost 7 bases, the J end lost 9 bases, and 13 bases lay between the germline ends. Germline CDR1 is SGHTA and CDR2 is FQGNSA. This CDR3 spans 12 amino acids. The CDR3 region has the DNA TGTGCCAGCACCAACTCAGGGGCTGAGCAGTTCTTC. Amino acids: CASTNSGAEQFF.

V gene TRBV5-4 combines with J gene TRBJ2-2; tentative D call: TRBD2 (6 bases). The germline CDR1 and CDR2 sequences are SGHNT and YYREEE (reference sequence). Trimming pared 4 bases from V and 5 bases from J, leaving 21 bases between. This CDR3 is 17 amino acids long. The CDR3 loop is CASSPSMRGLGTGELFF. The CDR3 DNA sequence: TGTGCCAGCAGCCCCTCGATGCGGGGTCTGGGGACCGGGGAGCTGTTTTTT.

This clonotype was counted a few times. DNA of the CDR3: TGTGCCAGCAGTCCGGGTCACCGTGGTACAGAGGAGTACTTC. This sequence encodes CASSPGHRGTEEYF. The chain links TRBV7-2 to TRBJ2-7; D is ambiguous. Germline loops: CDR1 SGHTA, CDR2 FQGNSA. Trimming stripped 6 bases from V and 11 bases from J, with 23 bases between. The CDR3 length is 14 residues.

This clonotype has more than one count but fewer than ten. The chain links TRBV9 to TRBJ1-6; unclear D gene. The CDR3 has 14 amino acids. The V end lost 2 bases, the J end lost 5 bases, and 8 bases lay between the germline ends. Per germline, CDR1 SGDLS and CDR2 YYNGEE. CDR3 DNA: TGTGCCAGCAGCGTTGGCAGTAATAATTCACCCCTCCACTTT. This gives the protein CASSVGSNNSPLHF.

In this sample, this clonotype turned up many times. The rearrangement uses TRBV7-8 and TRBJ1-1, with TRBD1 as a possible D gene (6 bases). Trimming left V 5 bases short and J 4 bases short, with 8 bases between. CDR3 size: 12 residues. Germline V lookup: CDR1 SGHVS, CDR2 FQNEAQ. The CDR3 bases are TGTGCCAGCAGCCTGGGGGCCACTGAAGCTTTCTTT. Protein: CASSLGATEAFF.

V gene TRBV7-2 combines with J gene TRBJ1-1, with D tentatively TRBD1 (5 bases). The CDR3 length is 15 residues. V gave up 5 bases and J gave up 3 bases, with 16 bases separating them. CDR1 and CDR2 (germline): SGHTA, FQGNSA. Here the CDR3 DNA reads TGTGCCAGCAGCAATACCGGGACTGTGGACACTGAAGCTTTCTTT. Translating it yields CASSNTGTVDTEAFF.

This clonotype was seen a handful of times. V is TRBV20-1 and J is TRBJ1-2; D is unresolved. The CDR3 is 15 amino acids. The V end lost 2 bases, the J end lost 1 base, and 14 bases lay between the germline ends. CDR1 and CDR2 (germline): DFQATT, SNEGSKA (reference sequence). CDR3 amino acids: CSARSTKEGNYGYTF. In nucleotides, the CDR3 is TGCAGTGCTAGATCCACAAAGGAGGGTAACTATGGCTACACCTTC.

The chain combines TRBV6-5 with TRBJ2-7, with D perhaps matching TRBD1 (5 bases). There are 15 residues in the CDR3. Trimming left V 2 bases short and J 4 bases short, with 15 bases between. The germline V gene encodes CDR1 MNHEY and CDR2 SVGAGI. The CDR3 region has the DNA TGTGCCAGCAGTTACGGGCCGGACACGTTTTACGAGCAGTACTTC. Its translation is CASSYGPDTFYEQYF.

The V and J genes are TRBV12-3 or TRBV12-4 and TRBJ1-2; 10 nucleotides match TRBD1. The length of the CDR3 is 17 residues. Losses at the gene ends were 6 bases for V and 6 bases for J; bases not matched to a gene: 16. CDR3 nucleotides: TGTGCCAGCAGCACAAACGAAGACAGGGGGCTTTTGGATGGCTACACCTTC. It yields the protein CASSTNEDRGLLDGYTF.

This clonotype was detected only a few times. The CDR3 coding sequence is TGTGCCAGAAGCGCCAGCACTGAAGCTTTCTTT. This codes for CARSASTEAFF. The chain joins TRBV2 to TRBJ1-1; no firm D call. Deletions cut 9 bases from V and 4 bases from J, with 9 bases between. CDR1 SNHLY and CDR2 FYNNEI come from the germline V gene. The CDR3 spans 11 residues.

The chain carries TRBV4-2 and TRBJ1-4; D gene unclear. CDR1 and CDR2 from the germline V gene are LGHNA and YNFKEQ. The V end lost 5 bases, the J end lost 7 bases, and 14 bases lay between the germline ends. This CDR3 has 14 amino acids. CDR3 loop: CASSTSLLGEKLFF. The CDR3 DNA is TGTGCCAGCAGCACCTCACTACTAGGTGAAAAACTGTTTTTT.

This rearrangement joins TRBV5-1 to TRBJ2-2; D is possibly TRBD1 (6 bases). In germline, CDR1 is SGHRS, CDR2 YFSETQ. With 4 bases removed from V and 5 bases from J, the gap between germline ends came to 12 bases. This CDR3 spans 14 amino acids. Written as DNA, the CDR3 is TGCGCCAGCAGCGCAGGGGCCCTGACCGGGGAGCTGTTTTTT. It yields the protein CASSAGALTGELFF.

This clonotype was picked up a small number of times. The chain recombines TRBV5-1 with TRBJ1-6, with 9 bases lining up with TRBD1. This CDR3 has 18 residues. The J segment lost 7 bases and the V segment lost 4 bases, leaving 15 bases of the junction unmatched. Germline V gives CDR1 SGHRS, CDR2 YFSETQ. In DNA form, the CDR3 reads TGCGCCAGCAGCCTCATTACGGGACAGGGACCCAGGAATTCACCCCTCCACTTT. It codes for CASSLITGQGPRNSPLHF. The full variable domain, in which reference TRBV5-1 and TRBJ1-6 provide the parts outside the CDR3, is KAGVTQTPRYLIKTRGQQVTLSCSPISGHRSVSWYQQTPGQGLQFLFEYFSETQRNKGNFPGRFSGRQFSNSRSEMNVSTLELGDSALYLCASSLITGQGPRNSPLHFGNGTRLTVT.

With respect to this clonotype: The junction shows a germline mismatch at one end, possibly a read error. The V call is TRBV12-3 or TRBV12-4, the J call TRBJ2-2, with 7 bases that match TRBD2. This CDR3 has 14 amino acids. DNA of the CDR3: TGTGCCAGCAGTTTAGAGGACTCAGGGCGGGAGCTGCTTTTT. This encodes CASSLEDSGRELLF.

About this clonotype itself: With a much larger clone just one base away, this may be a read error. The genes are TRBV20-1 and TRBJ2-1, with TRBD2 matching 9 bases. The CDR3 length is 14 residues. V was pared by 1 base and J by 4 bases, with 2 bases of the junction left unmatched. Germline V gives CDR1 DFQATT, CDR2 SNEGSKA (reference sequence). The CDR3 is CSARGLADYNEQFF. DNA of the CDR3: TGCAGTGCTAGAGGACTAGCGGATTACAATGAGCAGTTCTTC.